These 28 T cell receptor beta chains originate from one sample sequenced in a study of glioma-infiltrating T cells. Amplification of TCR alpha and beta CDR3 regions from RNA used iRepertoire nested multiplex PCR. Using its own MiXCR run on the multiplex PCR reads, TCRdb lists one record per CDR3 protein. The sample gives about 45,000 distinct CDR3 sequences, about a fifth of which show up once; more than 5.5% is in the top ten. Material: glioma tissue, nonneoplastic brain tissue, or PBMCs (not recorded which). These receptors originate from a human donor with low-grade glioma or glioblastoma, undergoing nonglioma brain surgery, or in good health (not recorded which).

Comment on this clonotype: A single base separates this from a much larger clone, so it may be a read error. The CDR3 end shows no conserved phenylalanine or tryptophan, and so a read error is likely. The chain combines TRBV20-1 with TRBJ2-4; tentatively, D is TRBD1 (5 bases). The germline CDR1 and CDR2 sequences are DFQATT and SNEGSKA (reference sequence). The CDR3 consists of 15 residues. V was shortened by 5 bases and J by 0 bases, with 14 bases between the two germline ends. CDR3 sequence reads: CSAPRQSLAKNIQYL. As DNA, the CDR3 is TGCAGTGCTCCCCGACAGTCTCTAGCCAAAAACATTCAGTACCTC.

V gene TRBV29-1 combines with J gene TRBJ1-4; 8 bases line up with TRBD1. V lost 3 bases to trimming and J lost 5 bases; unmatched junction nucleotides: 5. The CDR3 runs 14 residues. CDR1 and CDR2 (germline): SQVTM, ANQGSEA. Here the CDR3 reads CSVDLTGANEKLFF. DNA of the CDR3: TGCAGCGTTGACTTGACAGGGGCGAATGAAAAACTGTTTTTT.

This chain joins TRBV12-3 or TRBV12-4 and TRBJ2-1; no clear D gene. CDR3 length equals 13 residues. V was cut by 3 bases and J by 6 bases, with 9 bases left in between. In DNA, the CDR3 is TGTGCCAGCAGTTTCCGGGCCCGCAATGAGCAGTTCTTC. Translation gives CASSFRARNEQFF.

The chain has TRBV7-9 and TRBJ1-2; 7 bases fit TRBD1. Germline values: CDR1 SEHNR, CDR2 FQNEAQ (reference sequence). This CDR3 contains 12 residues. Unmatched junction bases numbered 3, after V lost 5 bases and J lost 6 bases. DNA of the CDR3: TGTGCCAGCAGCGTCGGGACAGATGGCTACACCTTC. Amino acid sequence: CASSVGTDGYTF.

Worth noting for this clonotype: One junction end disagrees with the germline gene, perhaps due to a read error. The chain carries TRBV4-3 and TRBJ1-2; D possibly corresponds to TRBD1 (5 bases). The CDR3 consists of 14 residues. Germline CDR1 reads LGHNA; CDR2 reads YSLEER. CDR3 sequence (DNA): TGCTCCAGCAGCCACCCCGACAGAGGGGTTGGCTACACCTTC. Its protein is CSSSHPDRGVGYTF.

A word on this clonotype: This could be a read error, since a much larger clone is one nucleotide away. It is likely a read error, because the conserved phenylalanine at the end of the CDR3 is missing. The V gene is TRBV7-2, the J gene TRBJ2-5, with 7 bases matching TRBD1. The CDR3 covers 16 residues. Per germline, CDR1 SGHTA and CDR2 FQGNSA. Trimming removed 5 bases from V and 4 bases from J; junction bases left unmatched: 13. The CDR3 reads CASSPLDRLEAETQYL. CDR3 nucleotides: TGTGCCAGCAGCCCCCTGGACAGGCTTGAGGCAGAGACCCAGTACCTC.

The chain is built from TRBV12-3 or TRBV12-4 and TRBJ2-3; TRBD2 matches at 10 bases. The CDR3 totals 15 residues. V lost 6 bases and J lost 4; bases outside the gene matches: 7. CDR3 region: CASSDTSGVSDTQYF. The CDR3 DNA sequence: TGTGCCAGCAGCGACACTAGCGGGGTATCAGATACGCAGTATTTT.

As concerns this clonotype: A read error is possible here, since a much larger clone lies one base away. CDR3: CASSPPQTGRSYTKAFF. DNA of the CDR3: TGTGCCAGCAGTCCCCCCCAGACAGGGAGGTCTTACACTAAAGCTTTCTTT. The rearrangement joins TRBV28 to TRBJ1-1; 7 bases line up with TRBD1. CDR1 and CDR2 (germline): MDHEN, SYDVKM. The CDR3 consists of 17 residues.

This clonotype was picked up many times. This sequence joins TRBV18 and TRBJ1-1, with 7 bases that match TRBD1. The germline CDR1 and CDR2 sequences are KGHSH and LQKENI. The CDR3 extends over 16 amino acids. Trimming at V came to 3 bases and at J to 6 bases, leaving 13 bases not matched to a gene. The CDR3 loop reads CASSPYTGAKGAEAFF. The DNA of the CDR3 is TGTGCCAGCTCACCGTATACAGGGGCCAAAGGAGCTGAAGCTTTCTTT. Full variable domain (remainder filled in from reference TRBV18 and TRBJ1-1): NAGVMQNPRHLVRRRGQEARLRCSPMKGHSHVYWYRQLPEEGLKFMVYLQKENIIDESGMPKERFSAEFPKEGPSILRIQQVVRGDSAAYFCASSPYTGAKGAEAFFGQGTRLTVV.

The chain is built from TRBV5-1 and TRBJ2-7; D possibly corresponds to TRBD1 (6 bases). V lost 4 bases and J 1 base, leaving 15 bases between the germline ends. Germline CDR1 SGHRS, CDR2 YFSETQ. CDR3 length equals 15 residues. The CDR3 bases are TGCGCCAGCAGCCCGCGGACAGACCCATCCTACGAGCAGTACTTC. This encodes CASSPRTDPSYEQYF.

This clonotype was seen ten or more times. This chain links TRBV10-3 with TRBJ1-1; a possible D gene is TRBD1 (5 bases). V was pared by 5 bases and J by 0 bases, with 7 bases between. Germline lookup yields CDR1 ENHRY and CDR2 SYGVKD. The CDR3 loop spans 13 amino acids. The chain's CDR3 is CAISQTVNTEAFF. The CDR3, as DNA: TGTGCCATCAGTCAGACAGTGAACACTGAAGCTTTCTTT.

As concerns this clonotype: This may be a read error: a much more frequent sequence differs by one nucleotide. This chain uses TRBV3-1 with TRBJ1-1; 7 bases line up with TRBD1. This CDR3 is 15 amino acids long. The germline gives CDR1 LGHDT, CDR2 YNNKEL (reference sequence). The CDR3 loop reads CTSSNERGRITEAFF. CDR3 in DNA: TGTACCAGCAGCAATGAGAGGGGGCGCATCACTGAAGCTTTCTTT.

The chain employs TRBV24-1 and TRBJ2-5; 9 bases match TRBD1. The CDR3 is 13 residues long. Trimming took 7 bases from V and 4 from J; bases not matched to a gene: 3. CDR1 and CDR2 from the germline V gene are KGHDR and SFDVKD. In nucleotides, the CDR3 is TGTGCCACCAGGGCGACAGGGGGAGAGACCCAGTACTTC. Amino acids: CATRATGGETQYF.

Concerning this clonotype itself: A much bigger clone sits one base away, suggesting this may be a read error. V and J are TRBV2 and TRBJ1-1; the D gene is possibly TRBD1 (6 bases). This CDR3 comprises 11 residues. Germline values: CDR1 SNHLY, CDR2 FYNNEI. In nucleotides, the CDR3 is TGTGCCAGCAGAAAACAGGGTGAAGTTTTCTTT. It encodes CASRKQGEVFF.

This clonotype was seen at least ten times. This chain connects TRBV28 to TRBJ1-5; D is perhaps TRBD1 (5 bases). V was pared by 3 bases and J by 5 bases, with 14 bases between. The CDR3 has 15 amino acids. Germline V gene sequence: CDR1 MDHEN, CDR2 SYDVKM. CDR3 loop: CASSLTDRRDQPQHF. In DNA form, the CDR3 reads TGTGCCAGCAGTTTGACAGACCGACGGGATCAGCCCCAGCATTTT.

The J gene is TRBJ2-4, the V gene TRBV3-1; D call uncertain. Trimming pared 1 base from V and 0 bases from J, leaving 13 bases between. The CDR3 length is 17 residues. Germline lookup yields CDR1 LGHDT and CDR2 YNNKEL (reference sequence). The CDR3 here is CASSQGKALAAKNIQYF. In DNA, the CDR3 is TGTGCCAGCAGCCAAGGGAAGGCTTTAGCAGCCAAAAACATTCAGTACTTC.

This clonotype occurred many times. The rearrangement uses TRBV20-1 and TRBJ2-7; 12 bases match TRBD2. The CDR3 runs to 15 residues. Germline-derived CDR1 and CDR2 are DFQATT and SNEGSKA (reference sequence). J was trimmed by 4 bases and V by 2 bases; bases with no gene match: 6. CDR3 bases: TGCAGTGCTAGACCCTACACTAGCGGGGGGTACGAGCAGTACTTC. This encodes CSARPYTSGGYEQYF.

The chain has TRBV5-1 and TRBJ2-5, with D maybe TRBD1 (6 bases). This CDR3 spans 13 amino acids. Germline V gene lookup returns CDR1 SGHRS and CDR2 YFSETQ. Trimming cost V 2 bases and J 4 bases, with 9 bases left between them. CDR3 sequence: CASSLTGTETQYF. In DNA, the CDR3 is TGCGCCAGCAGCTTAACAGGGACAGAGACCCAGTACTTC.

On this clonotype: A junction end diverges from the germline sequence, so it may reflect a read error. The chain links TRBV29-1 to TRBJ2-1, with 7 bases matching TRBD2. This CDR3 contains 13 residues. Germline-derived CDR1 and CDR2 are SQVTM and ANQGSEA. DNA of the CDR3: TGCAGCGTTGAGGGGGGGTTTGGGGATGAGCAGCTCTTC. Its protein product is CSVEGGFGDEQLF.

This clonotype was observed once. This chain uses TRBV28 with TRBJ1-3; D gene unclear. The CDR3 runs 16 residues. In germline, CDR1 is MDHEN, CDR2 SYDVKM. In DNA form, the CDR3 reads TGTGTTAGCAGTCTACCCTTTTACCGAACTGGAAACACCATATATTTT. The encoded protein is CVSSLPFYRTGNTIYF.

This clonotype has a count of ten or more. CDR3 sequence reads: CASSPTRGQETQYF. In DNA, the CDR3 is TGTGCCAGCTCACCAACGCGGGGTCAGGAGACCCAGTACTTC. This chain joins TRBV18 and TRBJ2-5; TRBD2 is a possible D gene (6 bases). The V end lost 2 bases, the J end lost 5 bases, and 12 bases lay between the germline ends. CDR3 length equals 14 residues. Germline V CDR1 and CDR2: KGHSH, LQKENI.

This clonotype has at least ten counts. The chain recombines TRBV19 with TRBJ1-2; tentative D call: TRBD1 (5 bases). V lost 5 bases and J lost 3, with 13 bases in between. The CDR3 has 14 amino acids. CDR1 LNHDA and CDR2 SQIVND come from the germline V gene (reference sequence). CDR3: CASSLDQGDYGYTF. The DNA of the CDR3 is TGTGCCAGTAGTCTCGATCAGGGCGACTATGGCTACACCTTC.

This clonotype appeared many times. The chain links TRBV11-2 to TRBJ2-7, with D perhaps TRBD2 (6 bases). The length of the CDR3 is 14 residues. V was clipped by 4 bases and J by 6 bases, with 16 bases between them. In germline, CDR1 is SGHAT, CDR2 FQNNGV. CDR3 residues: CASSSPTRSGEQYF. The DNA of the CDR3 is TGTGCCAGCAGCTCCCCGACTAGATCGGGCGAGCAGTACTTC.

In its sample, this clonotype is medium-sized. V gene TRBV20-1 combines with J gene TRBJ2-1; D may be TRBD1 (5 bases). Germline CDR1 reads DFQATT; CDR2 reads SNEGSKA (reference sequence). This CDR3 has 14 residues. The V end lost 3 bases, the J end lost 0 bases, and 9 bases lay between the germline ends. This CDR3 reads CSARDMSSYNEQFF. In DNA, the CDR3 is TGCAGTGCTAGGGACATGAGCTCCTACAATGAGCAGTTCTTC.

To note about this clonotype: A much larger clone differs from this one at a single base, so this may be a read error. The rearrangement uses TRBV12-3 or TRBV12-4 and TRBJ1-1; D gene ambiguous. V was cut by 2 bases and J by 3 bases, with 10 bases left in between. This CDR3 contains 14 residues. DNA for the CDR3: TGTGCCAGCAGTTTAATATCGGGGTACACTGAAGCTTTCTTT. Translated, it gives CASSLISGYTEAFF.

This clonotype was counted ten times or more. This sequence joins TRBV11-2 and TRBJ2-1; D unresolved. The CDR3 covers 12 residues. Trimming left V 3 bases short and J 5 bases short, with 5 bases between. CDR1 and CDR2 (germline): SGHAT, FQNNGV. The CDR3: CASSFSNNEQFF. CDR3 coding DNA: TGTGCCAGCAGCTTTAGTAACAATGAGCAGTTCTTC.

Written as DNA, the CDR3 is TGTGCCAGCACCTCCGGGGACACCCCATACGAGCAGTACTTC. Translation gives CASTSGDTPYEQYF. The chain combines TRBV12-3 or TRBV12-4 with TRBJ2-7; weak D call: TRBD1 (6 bases). V shed 7 bases and J shed 4 bases, with 17 bases lying between them. The CDR3 is 14 residues long.

This clonotype was counted ten times or more. J is TRBJ2-7 and V is TRBV4-1; 9 bases map to TRBD1. Germline-derived CDR1 and CDR2 are MGHRA and YSYEKL. This CDR3 is built from 17 residues. V lost 5 bases, J lost 3 bases, and 14 bases stayed unmatched. The CDR3 DNA sequence: TGCGCCAGCAGCGACCAAGCCGGGACAGGGACTTTCTACGAGCAGTACTTC. It codes for CASSDQAGTGTFYEQYF.